This T cell receptor (beta chain) appears in the sequencing data of a study of T-cell reconstitution after alpha-beta-depleted transplantation in children. Trimming cost V 1 base and J 0 bases, with 12 bases left between them. The germline V gene has CDR1 LNHNV and CDR2 YYDKDF (reference sequence). The CDR3 extends over 16 amino acids. TCRbeta library construction was performed incorporating unique molecular identifiers. MiXCR, run by TCRdb on the PCR reads, gives a single entry per CDR3 protein. The sample lists around 440,000 distinct CDR3 sequences; about a sixth were seen once. The sequencing used PBMCs, mostly from graft donor cells, collected 360 days after TCRalphabeta/CD19-depleted stem cell transplant. The chain joins TRBV15 to TRBJ2-5, with D hard to call. This receptor was obtained from a boy in the first two years of life who had a stem cell transplant for Wiskott-Aldrich syndrome, so the T cells may come from the graft donor. The CDR3, as DNA: TGTGCCACCAGCAGAGTAGCAGCCATGTACCAAGAGACCCAGTACTTC. It translates to CATSRVAAMYQETQYF.